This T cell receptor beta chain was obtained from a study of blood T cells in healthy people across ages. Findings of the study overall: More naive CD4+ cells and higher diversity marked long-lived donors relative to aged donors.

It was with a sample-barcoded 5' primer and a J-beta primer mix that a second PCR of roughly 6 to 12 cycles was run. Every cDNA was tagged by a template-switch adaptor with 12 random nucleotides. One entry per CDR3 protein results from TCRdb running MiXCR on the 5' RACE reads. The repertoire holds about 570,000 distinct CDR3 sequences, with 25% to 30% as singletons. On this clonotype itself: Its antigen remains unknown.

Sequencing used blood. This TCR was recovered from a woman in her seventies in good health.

The CDR3 nucleotides read TGCAGTGCTACAGCGGGGGCCCTCACAGATACGCAGTATTTT. Amino acid sequence: CSATAGALTDTQYF. This chain uses TRBV20-1 with TRBJ2-3, with TRBD2 identical over 8 bases. Germline V CDR1 and CDR2: DFQATT, SNEGSKA (reference sequence). This CDR3 region has 14 residues. V was clipped by 4 bases and J by 2 bases; unmatched bases: 5.